Shown below are 14 T cell receptor beta chains from a single sample sequenced in a study of T-cell reconstitution after alpha-beta-depleted transplantation in children. The library targeted TCRbeta and was prepared with unique molecular identifiers. TCRdb recomputed calls from the PCR reads with MiXCR, one row per CDR3 protein. The data contain some 490,000 distinct CDR3 sequences, roughly an eighth of them singletons. The sample consisted of PBMCs from the stem cell graft donor, taken from the stem cell graft. The receptors originated from a human donor who donated a stem cell graft to a child with combined immunodeficiency.

The chain couples TRBV7-2 to TRBJ2-3; 11 nucleotides agree with TRBD1. V shed 2 bases, J shed 2 bases, and the junction held 6 bases outside the gene matches. Germline V gene data show CDR1 as SGHTA and CDR2 as FQGNSA. The CDR3 loop spans 17 amino acids. The CDR3 reads CASSLIGQGAPTDTQYF. In DNA form, the CDR3 reads TGTGCCAGCAGCTTAATCGGACAGGGGGCACCCACAGATACGCAGTATTTT.

The V call is TRBV4-2, the J call TRBJ2-1, with D perhaps matching TRBD1 (6 bases). The V and J ends lost 5 bases and 15 bases respectively, with 20 bases between them. The CDR3 spans 13 residues. From germline, CDR1 is LGHNA and CDR2 YNFKEQ. CDR3 residues: CASSLPPDSELFF. In DNA, the CDR3 is TGTGCCAGCAGCTTACCACCGGACAGCGAGTTGTTCTTC.

The chain uses TRBV13 and TRBJ2-1; D not resolved. Per the germline V gene, CDR1 is PRHDT and CDR2 is FYEKMQ (reference sequence). Deletions cut 4 bases from V and 7 bases from J, with 11 bases between. The CDR3 is 13 residues long. DNA of the CDR3: TGTGCCAGCAGCTACGGCCCCAGGAATGAGCAGTTCTTC. It is translated as CASSYGPRNEQFF.

This clonotype occurred a few times. V and J are TRBV7-8 and TRBJ2-5; 12 bases are a match to TRBD2. Germline loops: CDR1 SGHVS, CDR2 FQNEAQ. CDR3 length equals 18 residues. J gave up 1 base and V 1 base, and 7 bases lay outside the gene matches. CDR3 sequence (DNA): TGTGCCAGCAGCTTAGGACTAGCGGGAGCGCATGCCCAAGAGACCCAGTACTTC. Its translation is CASSLGLAGAHAQETQYF.

This chain joins TRBV4-3 and TRBJ1-2, with D possibly being TRBD1 (6 bases). Germline V gene data show CDR1 as LGHNA and CDR2 as YSLEER. V was cut by 0 bases and J by 8 bases, with 16 bases left in between. This CDR3 comprises 15 residues. CDR3 sequence: CASSQEYRTARGYTF. In nucleotides, the CDR3 is TGCGCCAGCAGCCAAGAATATCGGACAGCGAGGGGCTACACCTTC.

A few counts support this clonotype. The chain couples TRBV28 to TRBJ1-5; tentatively, D is TRBD1 (6 bases). The germline gives CDR1 MDHEN, CDR2 SYDVKM. The V and J ends lost 8 bases and 5 bases respectively, with 10 bases between them. The CDR3 spans 12 residues. The chain's CDR3 is CASVRGYQPQHF. CDR3 nucleotide sequence: TGTGCCAGCGTCAGGGGTTATCAGCCCCAGCATTTT.

This clonotype showed up many times. The V and J genes are TRBV7-9 and TRBJ2-4, with D unclear. V lost 0 bases to trimming and J lost 7 bases, with 13 bases between them. The CDR3 consists of 15 residues. From germline, CDR1 is SEHNR and CDR2 FQNEAQ (reference sequence). The DNA for the CDR3 is TGTGCCAGCAGCTTAGCGGGCAGCCCCAGGAACATTCAGTACTTC. It translates to CASSLAGSPRNIQYF. The full variable domain, in which reference TRBV7-9 and TRBJ2-4 provide the parts outside the CDR3, is DTGVSQNPRHKITKRGQNVTFRCDPISEHNRLYWYRQTLGQGPEFLTYFQNEAQLEKSRLLSDRFSAERPKGSFSTLEIQRTEQGDSAMYLCASSLAGSPRNIQYFGAGTRLSVL.

Ten or more counts support this clonotype. The chain recombines TRBV12-3 or TRBV12-4 with TRBJ2-5; TRBD1 or TRBD2 may be the D gene (5 bases each). The V and J ends lost 3 bases and 4 bases respectively, with 12 bases between them. The CDR3 is 14 amino acids. CDR3 protein: CASSFPGTAETQYF. CDR3 sequence (DNA): TGTGCCAGCAGTTTCCCGGGGACGGCAGAGACCCAGTACTTC.

This clonotype appeared many times. This CDR3 reads CASSLSVGLAGGTQETQYF. In nucleotides, the CDR3 is TGTGCCAGCAGTTTAAGTGTGGGACTAGCGGGAGGGACGCAAGAGACCCAGTACTTC. The rearrangement uses TRBV12-3 or TRBV12-4 and TRBJ2-5; TRBD2 matches 16 bases. This CDR3 contains 19 residues. The ends lost 2 bases at V and 2 bases at J; junction bases unmatched: 8.

V usage is TRBV5-6 and J usage is TRBJ2-2, with D possibly being TRBD2 (6 bases). With 7 bases removed from V and 6 bases from J, the gap between germline ends came to 22 bases. The CDR3 covers 16 residues. Germline loops: CDR1 SGHDT, CDR2 YYEEEE. CDR3 loop: CASASLGGTLPGELFF. CDR3 sequence (DNA): TGTGCCAGCGCCAGCCTCGGTGGGACTCTCCCCGGGGAGCTGTTTTTT.

This clonotype was found many times. V usage is TRBV6-2 or TRBV6-3 and J usage is TRBJ2-1; 7 nucleotides agree with TRBD1. V was pared by 6 bases and J by 15 bases, with 8 bases of the junction left unmatched. The germline CDR1 and CDR2 sequences are MNHEY and SVGEGT. CDR3 length equals 11 residues. CDR3: CASSQGQVRFF. The CDR3, as DNA: TGTGCCAGCAGCCAAGGACAGGTTCGGTTCTTC.

The V call is TRBV5-1, the J call TRBJ2-3; 7 bases line up with TRBD2. V shed 1 base and J 2 bases; nucleotides not matched to a gene: 13. Germline CDR1 is SGHRS and CDR2 is YFSETQ. This CDR3 has 18 residues. The CDR3 spells CASSLWGRGDLNTDTQYF. DNA for the CDR3: TGCGCCAGCAGCTTGTGGGGACGGGGGGACCTAAACACAGATACGCAGTATTTT. Based on the CDR3 plus reference TRBV5-1 and TRBJ2-3, the full variable domain is KAGVTQTPRYLIKTRGQQVTLSCSPISGHRSVSWYQQTPGQGLQFLFEYFSETQRNKGNFPGRFSGRQFSNSRSEMNVSTLELGDSALYLCASSLWGRGDLNTDTQYFGPGTRLTVL.

This clonotype was picked up many times. This sequence joins TRBV4-3 and TRBJ2-1; 10 nucleotides line up with TRBD1. The CDR3 is 15 residues long. Germline V gene data show CDR1 as LGHNA and CDR2 as YSLEER. V lost 4 bases and J lost 3; bases outside the gene matches: 3. The CDR3 sequence is CASSRGTGVYNEQFF. CDR3 nucleotides: TGCGCCAGCAGCCGCGGGACAGGGGTCTACAATGAGCAGTTCTTC.

The chain is built from TRBV9 and TRBJ1-1, with a possible D match to TRBD1 (5 bases). This CDR3 has 16 residues. Between the trimmed V and J ends, which lost 0 bases and 0 bases, there was a span of 12 bases. CDR1 is SGDLS, CDR2 YYNGEE, per germline. The CDR3 spells CASSVVDRPMNTEAFF. In nucleotides, the CDR3 is TGTGCCAGCAGCGTAGTAGACAGACCAATGAACACTGAAGCTTTCTTT.